The clone carrying this T cell receptor (beta chain) has more than one count but fewer than ten. Its antigen is undetermined. These data are taken from a study of T-cell memory formation after mild COVID-19. Overall study: The TCR clusters were mostly specific to one donor.

With 5 bases removed from V and 2 bases from J, the gap between germline ends came to 8 bases. This CDR3 has 13 residues. TCRdb itself ran the 5' RACE reads through MiXCR, one entry per CDR3 protein. The sample has over 350,000 distinct CDR3 sequences, 24% seen once. Study-wide findings and caveats: Memory from before infection featured some responding clones, which suggests cross-reactive memory joined.

The rearrangement joins TRBV12-3 or TRBV12-4 to TRBJ2-3, with D tentatively TRBD1 (5 bases). The sequence derives from an adult woman who had mild COVID-19 (a few samples of this study predate the infection). Cell type and time point are not known. Sample: PBMCs or a T cell subset sorted from them (not recorded which). This CDR3 reads CASSTGHTDTQYF. CDR3 bases: TGTGCCAGCAGTACAGGACACACAGATACGCAGTATTTT.